The sequence of this T cell receptor (beta chain) was determined in a study of blood T cell repertoires in COVID-19. Across the whole study: Acute and convalescent COVID-19 samples came from the United States, Italy and Spain. PBMCs, B-cell-depleted T cells, or T cells were the source of the cDNA or gDNA that made up the material.

This table comes from immunoSEQ multiplex PCR, and its TCRdb copy is limited to in-frame clones, with some not included. Here the sample spans 30,000 to 35,000 clones, roughly 80% being singletons. CDR1 and CDR2 from the germline V gene are LNHDA and SQIVND (reference sequence). V was pared by 9 bases and J by 4 bases, with 13 bases between. The CDR3 runs to 13 residues. Seattle-derived patients entered the study during active infection and were followed longitudinally. Sequenced material: peripheral blood. V usage is TRBV19 and J usage is TRBJ1-5; D unresolved. This clonotype originated in an older man with COVID-19, enrolled during active disease. This chain's CDR3 is CASALASNQPQHF. The CDR3 DNA is TGTGCCAGCGCCCTGGCATCGAATCAGCCCCAGCATTTT.